Included here is one TCR beta chain sequence, with context. Its matching antigen is unknown. The sample is drawn from a study of cytomegalovirus exposure and HLA in healthy donors. Study observations and caveats: Most of the CMV-associated TCR beta chains (in a later analysis) appeared to be HLA-restricted. Analysis performed later found under 20,000 TCR beta sequences associated with HLA alleles at 0.05 false discovery rate.

Germline lookup yields CDR1 MDHEN and CDR2 SYDVKM. Deletions cut 7 bases from V and 0 bases from J, with 12 bases between. CDR3 length equals 15 residues. PCR was performed using 60 Vbeta and 13 Jbeta primers. Assay used: immunoSEQ multiplex PCR; TCRdb lists only in-frame clones, some missing. Among some 130,000 clones listed, approximately 74% were seen once. This sequence joins TRBV28 and TRBJ2-2; no definite D call. This receptor was taken from a male donor in good health and CMV-seronegative. Specimen: PBMCs. This CDR3 is CASIHGPSNTGELFF. The CDR3 DNA reads TGTGCCAGCATCCATGGCCCCTCGAACACCGGGGAGCTGTTTTTT.